This T cell receptor (beta chain) was retrieved from a study of ipilimumab plus nivolumab after autologous stem cell transplantation. Study overall: Patients received a median of roughly 5 ipilimumab and roughly eight nivolumab doses. The myeloma cohort included high-risk transplant-naive patients and patients relapsing within 3 years of a first autologous transplant.

As regards this clone: As yet, its antigen is unknown.

Whole-study findings and limits: Per the authors, repertoire, Treg and microbiota data justify further study.

CDR1 MGHRA and CDR2 YSYEKL come from the germline V gene. V lost 3 bases, J lost 6 bases, and 15 bases lay in between. CDR3 length: 14 amino acids. Starting 14 to 28 days after autologous transplant, ipilimumab 1 mg/kg was given. Profiling relied on immunoSEQ multiplex PCR, and the TCRdb table lists in-frame clones only, not all of them. The data hold some 43,000 clones, with about 88% observed a single time. The sequence derives from a male donor with multiple myeloma. This specimen was PBMCs, taken in a trial of ipilimumab plus nivolumab as post-transplant consolidation. V and J are TRBV4-1 and TRBJ2-7, with D perhaps TRBD2 (6 bases). This chain's CDR3 is CASSHPLGGSEQYF. Written as DNA, the CDR3 is TGCGCCAGCAGCCATCCCCTGGGGGGTTCCGAGCAGTACTTC.